The 2 T cell receptor beta chains below all came from one sample that was sequenced in a study of Graves' ophthalmopathy and Graves' hyperthyroidism. Amplification from RNA transcripts yielded the TCR beta CDR3 regions. HTBI primers served in a first-round RT-PCR, which a second-round multiplex PCR followed. TCRdb re-called the multiplex PCR reads through MiXCR, storing one row per CDR3 protein. Here the sample spans 740,000 or so distinct CDR3 sequences, around 40% being singletons. Sequencing was performed on peripheral blood. The receptors originated from an adult man with Graves' ophthalmopathy.

The rearrangement joins TRBV5-1 to TRBJ2-5; 8 bases fit TRBD1. Germline values: CDR1 SGHRS, CDR2 YFSETQ. The CDR3 loop spans 13 amino acids. After removal of 5 bases from V and 3 bases from J, the junction contained 3 bases not matched to a gene. The CDR3 loop reads CASSKQGEETQYF. The CDR3, as DNA: TGCGCCAGCAGTAAACAGGGGGAAGAGACCCAGTACTTC.

This clonotype has a single count. This chain joins TRBV2 and TRBJ1-2; 7 nucleotides match TRBD1. The CDR3 extends over 15 amino acids. In germline, CDR1 is SNHLY, CDR2 FYNNEI. J gave up 0 bases and V 2 bases, and 3 bases lay outside the gene matches. This CDR3 is CASSEWDRSNYGYTF. The CDR3 DNA reads as TGTGCCAGCAGTGAATGGGACAGATCTAACTATGGCTACACCTTC.